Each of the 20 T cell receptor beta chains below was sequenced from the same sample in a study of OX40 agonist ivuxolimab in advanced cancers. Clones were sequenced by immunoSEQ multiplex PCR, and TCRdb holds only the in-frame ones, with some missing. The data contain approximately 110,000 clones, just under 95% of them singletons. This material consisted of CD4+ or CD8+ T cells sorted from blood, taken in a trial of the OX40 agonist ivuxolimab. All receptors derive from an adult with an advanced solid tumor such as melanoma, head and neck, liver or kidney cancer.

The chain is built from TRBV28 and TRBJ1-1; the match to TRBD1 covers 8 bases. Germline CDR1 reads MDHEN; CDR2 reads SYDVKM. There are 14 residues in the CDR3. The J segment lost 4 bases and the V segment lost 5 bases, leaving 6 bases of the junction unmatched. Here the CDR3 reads CASSPGGGGTEAFF. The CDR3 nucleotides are TGTGCCAGCAGTCCAGGGGGCGGCGGCACTGAAGCTTTCTTT. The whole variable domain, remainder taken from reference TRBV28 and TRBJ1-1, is DVKVTQSSRYLVKRTGEKVFLECVQDMDHENMFWYRQDPGLGLRLIYFSYDVKMKEKGDIPEGYSVSREKKERFSLILESASTNQTSMYLCASSPGGGGTEAFFGQGTRLTVV.

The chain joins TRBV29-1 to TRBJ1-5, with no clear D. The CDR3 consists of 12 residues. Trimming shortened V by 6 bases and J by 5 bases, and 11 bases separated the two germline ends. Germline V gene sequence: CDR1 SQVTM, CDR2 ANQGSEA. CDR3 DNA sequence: TGCAGCGTCCAAACCGCAGATCAGCCCCAGCATTTT. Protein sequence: CSVQTADQPQHF.

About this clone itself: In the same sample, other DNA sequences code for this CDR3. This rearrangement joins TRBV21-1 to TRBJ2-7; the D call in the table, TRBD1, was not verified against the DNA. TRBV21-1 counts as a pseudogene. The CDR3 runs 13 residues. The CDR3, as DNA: TGTGCCAGCAGCAGTGGACACAGATACGAGCAGTACTTC. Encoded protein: CASSSGHRYEQYF.

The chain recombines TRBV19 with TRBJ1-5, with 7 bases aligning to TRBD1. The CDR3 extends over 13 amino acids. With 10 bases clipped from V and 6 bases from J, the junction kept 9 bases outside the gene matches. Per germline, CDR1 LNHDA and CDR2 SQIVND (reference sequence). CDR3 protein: CATARQGVQPQHF. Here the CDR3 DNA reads TGTGCCACCGCCCGGCAGGGGGTTCAGCCCCAGCATTTT. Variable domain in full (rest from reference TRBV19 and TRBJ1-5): DGGITQSPKYLFRKEGQNVTLSCEQNLNHDAMYWYRQDPGQGLRLIYYSQIVNDFQKGDIAEGYSVSREKKESFPLTVTSAQKNPTAFYLCATARQGVQPQHFGDGTRLSIL.

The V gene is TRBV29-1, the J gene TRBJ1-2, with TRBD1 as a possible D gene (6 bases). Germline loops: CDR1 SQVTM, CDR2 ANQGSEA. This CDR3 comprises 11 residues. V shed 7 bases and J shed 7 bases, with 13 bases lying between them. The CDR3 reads CSGGPGRGYTF. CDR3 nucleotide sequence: TGCAGCGGGGGGCCAGGACGTGGCTACACCTTC.

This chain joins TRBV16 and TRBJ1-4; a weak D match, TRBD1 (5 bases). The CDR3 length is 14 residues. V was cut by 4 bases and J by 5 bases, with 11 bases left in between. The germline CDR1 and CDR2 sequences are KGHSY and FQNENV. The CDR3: CASSPPRTNEKLFF. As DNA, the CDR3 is TGTGCCAGCAGCCCCCCACGGACAAATGAAAAACTGTTTTTT.

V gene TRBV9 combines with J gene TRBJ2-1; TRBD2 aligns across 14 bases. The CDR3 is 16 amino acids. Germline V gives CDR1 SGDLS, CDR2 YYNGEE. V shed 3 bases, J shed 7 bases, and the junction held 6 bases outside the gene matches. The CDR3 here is CASSAGTSGSGNEQFF. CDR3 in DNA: TGTGCCAGCAGCGCGGGGACTAGCGGGAGTGGGAATGAGCAGTTCTTC. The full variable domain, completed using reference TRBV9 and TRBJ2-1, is DSGVTQTPKHLITATGQRVTLRCSPRSGDLSVYWYQQSLDQGLQFLIQYYNGEERAKGNILERFSAQQFPDLHSELNLSSLELGDSALYFCASSAGTSGSGNEQFFGPGTRLTVL.

The DNA for the CDR3 is TGTGCCAGCAGTTACCGCGACAGCCAAGAGACCCAGTACTTC. Its translation: CASSYRDSQETQYF. The gene calls are TRBV6-5 and TRBJ2-5, with D maybe TRBD1 (5 bases). Germline CDR1 and CDR2: MNHEY and SVGAGI. The CDR3 contains 14 residues. Between the trimmed V and J ends, which lost 2 bases and 1 base, there was a span of 8 bases.

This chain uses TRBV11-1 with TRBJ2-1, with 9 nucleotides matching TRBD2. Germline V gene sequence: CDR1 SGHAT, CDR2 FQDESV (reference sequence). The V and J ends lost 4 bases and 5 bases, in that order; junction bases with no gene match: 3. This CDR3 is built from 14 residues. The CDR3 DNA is TGTGCCAGCAGCTCGGGACTAGCCGACAATGAGCAGTTCTTC. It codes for CASSSGLADNEQFF. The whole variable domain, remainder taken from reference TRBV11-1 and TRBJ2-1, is EAEVAQSPRYKITEKSQAVAFWCDPISGHATLYWYRQILGQGPELLVQFQDESVVDDSQLPKDRFSAERLKGVDSTLKIQPAELGDSAMYLCASSSGLADNEQFFGPGTRLTVL.

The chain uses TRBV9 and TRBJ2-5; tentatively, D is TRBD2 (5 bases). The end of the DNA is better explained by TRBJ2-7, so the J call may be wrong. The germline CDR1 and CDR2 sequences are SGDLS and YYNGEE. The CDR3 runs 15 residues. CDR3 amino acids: CASSVERERSYEQYF. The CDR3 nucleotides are TGTGCCAGCAGCGTAGAACGGGAAAGGTCCTACGAGCAGTACTTC.

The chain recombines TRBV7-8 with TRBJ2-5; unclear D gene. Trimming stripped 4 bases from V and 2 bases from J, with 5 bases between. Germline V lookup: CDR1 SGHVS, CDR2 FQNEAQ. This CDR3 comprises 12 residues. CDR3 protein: CASSSRQETQYF. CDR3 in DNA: TGTGCCAGCAGCTCGCGTCAAGAGACCCAGTACTTC.

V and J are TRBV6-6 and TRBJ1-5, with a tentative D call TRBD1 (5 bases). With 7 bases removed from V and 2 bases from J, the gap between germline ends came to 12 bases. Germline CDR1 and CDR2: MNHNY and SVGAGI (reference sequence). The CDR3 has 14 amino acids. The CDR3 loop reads CASTPGRGNQPQHF. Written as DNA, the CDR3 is TGTGCCAGCACCCCGGGGCGAGGCAATCAGCCCCAGCATTTT.

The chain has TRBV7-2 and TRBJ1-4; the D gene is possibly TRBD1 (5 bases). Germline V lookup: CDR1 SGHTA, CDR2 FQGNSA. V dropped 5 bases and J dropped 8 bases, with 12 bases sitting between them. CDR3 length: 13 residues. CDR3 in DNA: TGTGCCAGCAGCCTCCCCTGGGGGGAAAAACTGTTTTTT. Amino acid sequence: CASSLPWGEKLFF.

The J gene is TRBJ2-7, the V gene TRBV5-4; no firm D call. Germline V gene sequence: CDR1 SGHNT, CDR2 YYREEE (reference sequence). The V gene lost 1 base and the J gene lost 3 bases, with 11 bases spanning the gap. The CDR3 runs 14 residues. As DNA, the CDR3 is TGTGCCAGCAGCTTGACTCAGACTGACTACGAGCAGTACTTC. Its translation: CASSLTQTDYEQYF. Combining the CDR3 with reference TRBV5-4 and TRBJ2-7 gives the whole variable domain ETGVTQSPTHLIKTRGQQVTLRCSSQSGHNTVSWYQQALGQGPQFIFQYYREEENGRGNFPPRFSGLQFPNYSSELNVNALELDDSALYLCASSLTQTDYEQYFGPGTRLTVT.

The CDR3 DNA sequence: TGTGCCAGCAGTTACAGGGTACGGGAGCAGTTCTTC. Its protein product is CASSYRVREQFF. This chain links TRBV28 with TRBJ2-1; TRBD1 might be the D (6 bases). CDR3 size: 12 residues. Deletions cut 4 bases from V and 10 bases from J, with 11 bases between. CDR1 is MDHEN, CDR2 SYDVKM, per germline.

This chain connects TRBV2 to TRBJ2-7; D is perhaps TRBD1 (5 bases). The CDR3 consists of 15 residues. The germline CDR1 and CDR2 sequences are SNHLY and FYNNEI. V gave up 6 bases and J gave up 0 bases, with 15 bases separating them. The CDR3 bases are TGTGCCAGCAGAACTTCCCCAGGGTTCTCCTACGAGCAGTACTTC. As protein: CASRTSPGFSYEQYF.

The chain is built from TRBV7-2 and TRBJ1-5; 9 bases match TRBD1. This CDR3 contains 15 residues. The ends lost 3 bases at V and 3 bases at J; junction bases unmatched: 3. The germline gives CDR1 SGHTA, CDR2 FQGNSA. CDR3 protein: CASSLTGGFNQPQHF. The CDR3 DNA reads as TGTGCCAGCAGCTTGACAGGGGGGTTCAATCAGCCCCAGCATTTT.

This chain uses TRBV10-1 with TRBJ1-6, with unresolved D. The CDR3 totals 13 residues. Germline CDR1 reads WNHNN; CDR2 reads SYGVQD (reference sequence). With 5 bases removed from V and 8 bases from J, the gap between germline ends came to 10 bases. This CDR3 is CASSFGRDSPLHF. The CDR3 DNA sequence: TGCGCCAGCAGTTTCGGACGGGATTCACCCCTCCACTTT.

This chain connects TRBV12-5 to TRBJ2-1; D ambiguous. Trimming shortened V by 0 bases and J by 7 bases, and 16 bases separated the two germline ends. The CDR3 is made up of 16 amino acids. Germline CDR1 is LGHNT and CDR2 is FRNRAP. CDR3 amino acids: CASGLVGKANANEQFF. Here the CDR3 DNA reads TGTGCTAGTGGTTTGGTAGGGAAGGCAAACGCGAATGAGCAGTTCTTC.

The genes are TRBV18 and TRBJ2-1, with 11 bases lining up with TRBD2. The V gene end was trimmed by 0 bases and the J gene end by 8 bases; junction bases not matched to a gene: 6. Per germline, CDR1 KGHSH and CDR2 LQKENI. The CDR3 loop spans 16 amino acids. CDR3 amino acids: CASSPPTSGSSHEQFF. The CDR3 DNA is TGTGCCAGCTCACCACCTACTAGCGGGAGTTCCCATGAGCAGTTCTTC.